The entry that follows covers one T cell receptor (beta chain) sequence. No antigen is known for it. No base quality information exists; no much larger clone differs at one position. These data belong to a study of blood T cell repertoires in COVID-19 (dated by TCRdb to 2019 to 2021). Context from the whole study: Samples covering the acute and convalescent phases of COVID-19 were provided by collaborators in the United States, Italy and Spain. Where HLA class I and class II types were available, the types were taken from metadata supplied by the sample provider, not from assay-based typing. The prospective study material was composed of cDNA or gDNA derived from T cells, B-cell-depleted T cells, or PBMCs. The repertoires were released in a freely available public database intended as a resource for research on the immune response to SARS-CoV-2. Samples came from the ongoing ImmuneRACE study (first 160 participants) plus 1,254 subjects from 6 global collaborators. The sample metadata nearly always contained a de-identified subject ID, COVID-19 status, age in years and sex. Deeply sampled blood TCRbeta repertoires from subjects exposed to, actively infected with, or recovered from COVID-19 were included in the dataset.

Each collaborating institution followed its own protocols to collect whole blood in K2EDTA tubes. Collaborator samples were shipped for TCRbeta analysis as frozen whole blood, isolated PBMCs, or DNA extracted from either sample type. Results the study describes overall, beyond this receptor: Clinical and demographic metadata were provided uncurated, with the amount varying by source and participant.

The immunoSEQ Assay, a bias-controlled multiplex PCR, was used to amplify TCRbeta CDR3 regions from genomic DNA. As for how the authors treated the data: Within the assay, amplification of reference gene primers was used to estimate how many nucleated cells each sample contained. To quantify the absolute abundance of each unique TCRbeta CDR3 rearrangement, sequence reads were collapsed and filtered. For each sample, productive Simpson clonality was calculated as the square root of Simpson's diversity index over productive rearrangements. Entries here come from immuneACCESS through TCRdb and include only in-frame sequences with V and J called. Some clones fail to appear in such tables; in the studies checked, an unresolved V gene covers under half of the shortfall, and the cause of the remainder is unknown. The DNA was the basis for D and trimming; V, J and clone size are from that table. The table for this sample lists 130,000 to 150,000 clones; 75% to 85% of them were counted only once. The ten largest clones add up to about 4% of the sample.

After removal of 7 bases from V and 0 bases from J, the junction retains 11 bases not matched to a gene. The CDR3, from cysteine to phenylalanine, totals 17 residues. Of all the DNA, just the CDR3 is kept, 51 bases in frame from base 1. The germline V gene (reference sequence) provides CDR1 LNHDA and CDR2 SQIVND. The receptor comes from a man between 60 and 75 years old with acute or convalescent COVID-19. The chain is encoded by TRBV19 joined to TRBJ2-2, with 7 junctional bases fitting TRBD2. What was sequenced was peripheral blood. The CDR3 in this case is CASKRGAGLTNTGELFF. The bases read TGTGCCAGTAAGCGTGGAGCGGGGCTTACGAACACCGGGGAGCTGTTTTTT.